A single sample gave rise to the 19 T cell receptor beta chains below, sequenced in a study of Tregs in tolerant kidney transplant recipients. Here immunoSEQ multiplex PCR was the method, and the copy in TCRdb shows in-frame clones only, minus some. This table holds over 50,000 clones, 70% to 90% found once. The source material was Tregs from blood, sampled before the transplant. The receptor source for this set is a human donor who received a combined kidney and bone marrow transplant.

This sequence joins TRBV18 and TRBJ2-5, with D hard to call. V was shortened by 2 bases and J by 5 bases, with 6 bases between the two germline ends. The CDR3 is 12 amino acids. In germline, CDR1 is KGHSH, CDR2 LQKENI. The CDR3 loop is CASSPSSETQYF. In DNA, the CDR3 is TGTGCCAGCTCACCATCATCGGAGACCCAGTACTTC.

This chain links TRBV5-6 with TRBJ1-5, with a weak D call TRBD1 (6 bases). CDR3 length equals 15 residues. V lost 3 bases to trimming and J lost 7 bases, with 17 bases between them. CDR1 SGHDT and CDR2 YYEEEE come from the germline V gene. The CDR3 DNA reads as TGTGCCAGCAGCTGGTCCGCGACAGGCTACCAGCCCCAGCATTTT. Encoded protein: CASSWSATGYQPQHF. Supplemented by reference TRBV5-6 and TRBJ1-5, the full variable domain reads DAGVTQSPTHLIKTRGQQVTLRCSPKSGHDTVSWYQQALGQGPQFIFQYYEEEERQRGNFPDRFSGHQFPNYSSELNVNALLLGDSALYLCASSWSATGYQPQHFGDGTRLSIL.

The chain recombines TRBV19 with TRBJ2-5, with 7 bases that match TRBD1. The better agreement between TRBJ2-7 and the DNA end casts doubt on the J call. The CDR3 totals 14 residues. Germline V CDR1 and CDR2: LNHDA, SQIVND (reference sequence). The CDR3 is CASSYQGDSYEQYF. The CDR3 DNA reads TGTGCCAGTAGTTATCAGGGGGACTCCTACGAGCAGTACTTC.

The sample holds one count of this clone. The rearrangement uses TRBV4-1 and TRBJ2-7; D might be TRBD2 (6 bases). The CDR3 loop spans 18 amino acids. The germline CDR1 and CDR2 sequences are MGHRA and YSYEKL. With 4 bases removed from V and 0 bases from J, the gap between germline ends came to 22 bases. Here the CDR3 reads CASSPVRPTGLNSYEQYF. CDR3 nucleotides: TGCGCCAGCAGCCCCGTACGCCCAACGGGACTGAACTCCTACGAGCAGTACTTC.

The chain has TRBV11-3 and TRBJ2-1, with 7 nucleotides matching TRBD1. The V segment lost 8 bases and the J segment 10 bases; nucleotides outside the gene matches: 11. CDR3 length: 13 residues. Germline V gene data show CDR1 as SGHNT and CDR2 as YENEEA. In DNA, the CDR3 is TGTGCCAGCGGCCGACAGGGCTGGGGGGAGCAGTTCTTC. Translation gives CASGRQGWGEQFF.

This sequence joins TRBV5-6 and TRBJ1-3; no clear D gene. There are 16 residues in the CDR3. Germline V gene lookup returns CDR1 SGHDT and CDR2 YYEEEE. V was clipped by 2 bases and J by 2 bases, with 14 bases between them. CDR3 coding DNA: TGTGCCAGCAGCTTATCTACAGTAACCGCTGGAAACACCATATATTTT. As protein: CASSLSTVTAGNTIYF.

The V call is TRBV5-1, the J call TRBJ1-1; D remains unclear. The V end lost 4 bases, the J end lost 0 bases, and 13 bases lay between the germline ends. CDR1 is SGHRS and CDR2 is YFSETQ in the germline V gene. This CDR3 is 15 amino acids long. The CDR3 DNA sequence: TGCGCCAGCAGCCTCGTCGGGTACATGAACACTGAAGCTTTCTTT. This gives the protein CASSLVGYMNTEAFF.

The rearrangement uses TRBV4-2 and TRBJ1-1; TRBD1 agrees at 9 bases. Per the germline V gene, CDR1 is LGHNA and CDR2 is YNFKEQ. CDR3 size: 17 residues. V lost 2 bases, J lost 4 bases, and 11 bases stayed unmatched. CDR3 region: CASSQPQGAAVTTEAFF. The CDR3 DNA is TGTGCCAGCAGCCAACCACAGGGGGCCGCGGTCACCACTGAAGCTTTCTTT.

The genes are TRBV14 and TRBJ2-6; 9 bases are shared with TRBD1. Germline assignment: CDR1 SGHDN and CDR2 FVKESK. CDR3 length: 16 amino acids. The J segment lost 1 base and the V segment lost 7 bases, leaving 5 bases of the junction unmatched. CDR3 DNA sequence: TGTGCCAGCACAGGGACAGGGTTATCTGGGGCCAACGTCCTGACTTTC. Translation gives CASTGTGLSGANVLTF.

This chain links TRBV5-1 with TRBJ1-3; D remains unclear. CDR1 is SGHRS, CDR2 YFSETQ, per germline. Trimming pared 4 bases from V and 0 bases from J, leaving 11 bases between. CDR3 length equals 15 residues. DNA of the CDR3: TGCGCCAGCAGCCCGACACTGACCTCTGGAAACACCATATATTTT. Its translation is CASSPTLTSGNTIYF.

The genes are TRBV10-2 and TRBJ1-5; D not resolved. Trimming took 3 bases from V and 6 from J, leaving 6 bases between them. The CDR3 runs to 12 residues. Germline V gene lookup returns CDR1 WSHSY and CDR2 SAAADI. CDR3 sequence: CASSEPGQPQHF. The CDR3 nucleotides read TGCGCCAGCAGTGAACCCGGTCAGCCCCAGCATTTT.

The V call is TRBV5-1, the J call TRBJ2-6, with D possibly matching TRBD2 (6 bases). The CDR3 has 16 residues. Trimming pared 3 bases from V and 3 bases from J, leaving 13 bases between. The germline V gene encodes CDR1 SGHRS and CDR2 YFSETQ. CDR3: CASSWLRGGGANVLTF. The CDR3 DNA reads as TGCGCCAGCAGCTGGTTGAGGGGAGGTGGGGCCAACGTCCTGACTTTC.

This clone occurred once. The gene calls are TRBV30 and TRBJ1-5; 7 bases fit TRBD1. The J segment lost 4 bases and the V segment lost 0 bases, leaving 6 bases of the junction unmatched. Germline V CDR1 and CDR2: GTSNPN, SVGIG (reference sequence). The CDR3 runs 15 residues. CDR3 in amino acids: CAWSVGTVPNQPQHF. The CDR3, as DNA: TGTGCCTGGAGTGTAGGGACAGTTCCTAATCAGCCCCAGCATTTT.

This sequence joins TRBV7-2 and TRBJ1-2; D ambiguous. Trimming took off 5 bases at V and 2 bases at J, with 9 bases between the two ends. Germline CDR1 and CDR2: SGHTA and FQGNSA. The CDR3 is 13 amino acids. The chain's CDR3 is CASSRPGNYGYTF. The CDR3, as DNA: TGTGCCAGCAGCCGGCCGGGGAACTATGGCTACACCTTC.

The genes are TRBV5-5 and TRBJ2-7; D may match TRBD1 or TRBD2 (5 bases each). The V gene's germline CDR1 is SGHKS and CDR2 YYEKEE (reference sequence). Trimming took 0 bases from V and 2 from J, leaving 18 bases between them. The CDR3 has 17 residues. The DNA of the CDR3 is TGTGCCAGCAGCTTGGAGTCTTTATCCGGGACCACCTACGAGCAGTACTTC. Translating it yields CASSLESLSGTTYEQYF.

In DNA form, the CDR3 reads TGTGCCAGCAGCTTATGGACGACAAATAGCTATGGCTACACCTTC. Translating gives CASSLWTTNSYGYTF. The genes are TRBV7-9 and TRBJ1-2, with D hard to call. In germline, CDR1 is SEHNR, CDR2 FQNEAQ (reference sequence). CDR3 length equals 15 residues. V was cut by 2 bases and J by 4 bases, with 14 bases left in between. Full variable domain (rest looked up from reference TRBV7-9 and TRBJ1-2): DTGVSQNPRHKITKRGQNVTFRCDPISEHNRLYWYRQTLGQGPEFLTYFQNEAQLEKSRLLSDRFSAERPKGSFSTLEIQRTEQGDSAMYLCASSLWTTNSYGYTFGSGTRLTVV.

The rearrangement uses TRBV6-5 and TRBJ1-5; the D is unclear. CDR3 length: 15 amino acids. In germline, CDR1 is MNHEY, CDR2 SVGAGI. The germline V and J ends were trimmed by 7 bases and 2 bases, with 15 bases remaining between them. The CDR3, as DNA: TGTGCCAGCACCTCGGAGCCTTGGGGCAATCAGCCCCAGCATTTT. Translated, it gives CASTSEPWGNQPQHF.

This chain connects TRBV7-2 to TRBJ2-7, with a weak D call TRBD2 (5 bases). Germline assignment: CDR1 SGHTA and CDR2 FQGNSA. The CDR3 contains 17 residues. V was clipped by 0 bases and J by 4 bases, with 19 bases between them. The CDR3 loop reads CASSLASNYRRGYEQYF. CDR3 coding DNA: TGTGCCAGCAGCTTAGCGTCTAACTACCGACGGGGATACGAGCAGTACTTC.

V gene TRBV10-3 combines with J gene TRBJ2-1; TRBD1 aligns across 8 bases. CDR1 and CDR2 from the germline V gene are ENHRY and SYGVKD. Unmatched junction bases numbered 12, after V lost 4 bases and J lost 7 bases. The CDR3 is made up of 16 amino acids. DNA of the CDR3: TGTGCCATCAGTGGTGACAGGGGTTTGGGTCTAAATGAGCAGTTCTTC. It is translated as CAISGDRGLGLNEQFF.